A single sample is the source of the 9 T cell receptor beta chains below, sequenced in a study of blood T cells in healthy people across ages. PCR was performed a second time for about 7 to 12 cycles using a sample-barcoded 5' primer and a J-beta primer mix. TCRdb itself ran the 5' RACE reads through MiXCR, one entry per CDR3 protein. The repertoire has over 1.5 million distinct CDR3 sequences, roughly 49% of them found once; the top ten carry roughly 2.1%. The sequencing sample was made of blood. The receptors stem from a woman aged 35 to 49 in good health.

This chain joins TRBV5-1 and TRBJ2-5; maybe TRBD1 (6 bases). The germline V gene has CDR1 SGHRS and CDR2 YFSETQ. This CDR3 contains 15 residues. With 1 base removed from V and 5 bases from J, the gap between germline ends came to 15 bases. CDR3 in DNA: TGCGCCAGCAGCTTGTTGGCCACAGGGACCGAGACCCAGTACTTC. This codes for CASSLLATGTETQYF.

The gene calls are TRBV4-3 and TRBJ2-4; D call uncertain. V shed 0 bases and J shed 1 base, with 13 bases lying between them. The CDR3 totals 17 residues. Germline V gives CDR1 LGHNA, CDR2 YSLEER. The CDR3 region is CASSQDHSMIAKNIQYF. The CDR3 DNA sequence: TGCGCCAGCAGCCAAGACCACAGCATGATCGCCAAAAACATTCAGTACTTC.

This rearrangement joins TRBV7-2 to TRBJ1-1; D is perhaps TRBD1 (5 bases). Trimming took 3 bases from V and 0 from J, leaving 8 bases between them. Germline CDR1 reads SGHTA; CDR2 reads FQGNSA. CDR3 length: 14 amino acids. CDR3 nucleotides: TGTGCCAGCAGCTTGGGACTCCTGAACACTGAAGCTTTCTTT. Protein product: CASSLGLLNTEAFF.

V is TRBV20-1 and J is TRBJ2-7; possibly TRBD2 for D (6 bases). This CDR3 has 14 amino acids. The germline V and J ends were trimmed by 3 bases and 5 bases, with 17 bases remaining between them. Germline lookup yields CDR1 DFQATT and CDR2 SNEGSKA (reference sequence). The chain's CDR3 is CSASALANKNEQYF. The CDR3 DNA follows: TGCAGTGCTAGTGCTCTAGCGAACAAAAACGAGCAGTACTTC.

There are a few counts of this clonotype. The genes are TRBV29-1 and TRBJ2-5; TRBD1 aligns across 8 bases. This CDR3 region has 12 residues. J gave up 1 base and V 7 bases, and 2 bases lay outside the gene matches. CDR1 is SQVTM, CDR2 ANQGSEA, per germline. CDR3 nucleotides: TGCAGCGCTCAGGGGGCCCAAGAGACCCAGTACTTC. Protein: CSAQGAQETQYF.

The V call is TRBV2, the J call TRBJ2-7; D possibly corresponds to TRBD2 (6 bases). The CDR3 length is 15 residues. The V gene lost 4 bases and the J gene lost 7 bases, with 20 bases spanning the gap. Per the germline V gene, CDR1 is SNHLY and CDR2 is FYNNEI. CDR3 residues: CASSAKAGTYNEQYF. CDR3 DNA sequence: TGTGCCAGCAGTGCAAAAGCGGGCACCTACAATGAGCAGTACTTC.

The rearrangement uses TRBV6-2 or TRBV6-3 and TRBJ2-7; 7 bases align to TRBD2. Germline CDR1 reads MNHEY; CDR2 reads SVGEGT. With 7 bases clipped from V and 6 bases from J, the junction kept 15 bases outside the gene matches. The CDR3 has 15 residues. The CDR3 sequence is CASTRSGRGRAEQYF. CDR3 DNA sequence: TGTGCCAGCACCCGATCGGGGAGGGGTCGCGCCGAGCAGTACTTC.

The rearrangement joins TRBV6-6 to TRBJ2-2; 7 bases map to TRBD1. Per the germline V gene, CDR1 is MNHNY and CDR2 is SVGAGI (reference sequence). With 2 bases clipped from V and 4 bases from J, the junction kept 4 bases outside the gene matches. The CDR3 is made up of 15 amino acids. The DNA of the CDR3 is TGTGCCAGCAGTTACCCGGGACAGAGCACCGGGGAGCTGTTTTTT. Amino acids: CASSYPGQSTGELFF.

Only a few counts were recorded for this clonotype. The rearrangement links TRBV6-2 or TRBV6-3 to TRBJ2-5, with 9 positions matching TRBD2. This CDR3 is built from 15 residues. V lost 1 base, J lost 3 bases, and 3 bases stayed unmatched. Germline-derived CDR1 and CDR2 are MNHEY and SVGEGT. In DNA form, the CDR3 reads TGTGCCAGCAGTTACTTGCGGGGGGGTGAAGAGACCCAGTACTTC. Its translation is CASSYLRGGEETQYF.